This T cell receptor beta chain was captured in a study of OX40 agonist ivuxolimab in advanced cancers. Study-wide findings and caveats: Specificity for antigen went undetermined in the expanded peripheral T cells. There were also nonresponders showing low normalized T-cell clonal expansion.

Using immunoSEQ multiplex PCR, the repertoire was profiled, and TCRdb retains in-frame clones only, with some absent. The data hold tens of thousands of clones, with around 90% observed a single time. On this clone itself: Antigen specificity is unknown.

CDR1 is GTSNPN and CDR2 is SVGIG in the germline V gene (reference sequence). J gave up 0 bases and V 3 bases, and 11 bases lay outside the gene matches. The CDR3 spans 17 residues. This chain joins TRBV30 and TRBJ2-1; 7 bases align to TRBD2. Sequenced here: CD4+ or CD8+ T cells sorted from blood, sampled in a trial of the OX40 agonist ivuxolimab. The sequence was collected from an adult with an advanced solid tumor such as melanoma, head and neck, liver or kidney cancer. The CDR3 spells CAWSRVGRGSSYNEQFF. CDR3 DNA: TGTGCCTGGAGCAGGGTAGGGCGGGGGAGCTCCTACAATGAGCAGTTCTTC.